These T cell receptor beta chains were read from a single sample in a study of regulatory T cells in long-lasting Graves disease. TCRdb ran MiXCR on the multiplex PCR reads and lists one entry per CDR3 protein. The data contain under 500,000 distinct CDR3 sequences, more than 20% of them singletons. Sequenced here: peripheral blood mononuclear cells (PBMCs), sampled when the disease was refractory, from a patient treated with antithyroid drugs. The receptors shown here come from a female donor with Graves disease. Each CDR3 is given with its conserved first and last residue. D genes are given only for firm matches. Rows give clone size only sometimes, using once, few, many, or a class for an expanded clone.

d_call,j_call,clone_size,cdr3_length,v_call,cdr3_nt,cdr3_aa
TRBD2,TRBJ2-5,NA,15,TRBV5-1,TGCGCCAGCAGTAGGACTAGCGGGAGAGGGGAGACCCAGTACTTC,CASSRTSGRGETQYF
NA,TRBJ2-7,many,15,TRBV7-9,TGTGCCAGCAGCTTAGGACGTCGGGGGTCCTACGAGCAGTACTTC,CASSLGRRGSYEQYF
NA,TRBJ2-3,NA,11,TRBV19,TGTGCCAGTAGTCATCAAGATACGCAGTATTTT,CASSHQDTQYF
NA,TRBJ2-5,NA,11,TRBV7-9,TGTGCCAGCAGCTTAACGGGGACCCAGTACTTC,CASSLTGTQYF
TRBD2,TRBJ2-5,NA,15,TRBV20-1,TGCAGTGCAGCGACTAGCGGGAGGAGTCAAGAGACCCAGTACTTC,CSAATSGRSQETQYF
NA,TRBJ2-7,many,14,TRBV28,TGTGCCAGCAGTTTATTGGGGGAGGATCTCGAGCAGTACTTC,CASSLLGEDLEQYF
TRBD2,TRBJ2-1,once,16,TRBV9,TGTGCCAGCAGCGTAGTTGTCACTAGCGGGAGGTATGAGCAGTTCTTC,CASSVVVTSGRYEQFF
NA,TRBJ2-7,once,13,TRBV29-1,TGCAGCGTTTCCCTCGCTGGACCTTACGAGCAGTACTTC,CSVSLAGPYEQYF
NA,TRBJ1-3,NA,15,TRBV18,TGTGCCAGCTCACCGGCGCTAAACTCTGGAAACACCATATATTTT,CASSPALNSGNTIYF
NA,TRBJ1-1,NA,15,TRBV15,TGTGCCACCAGCAGAGATTCAGGTCTGAACACTGAAGCTTTCTTT,CATSRDSGLNTEAFF
TRBD1,TRBJ2-7,NA,17,TRBV5-1,TGCGCCAGCAGCTCGCAAGCGGGACAGGGGCTCGGGGACGAGCAGTACTTC,CASSSQAGQGLGDEQYF
TRBD2,TRBJ2-1,many,15,TRBV7-2,TGTGCCAGCAGCCCTCCGGGACTACCCTTCAATGAGCAGTTCTTC,CASSPPGLPFNEQFF
NA,TRBJ1-4,few,14,TRBV25-1,TGTGCCAGCAGTGACGAGGGTGGGATTGAAAAACTGTTTTTT,CASSDEGGIEKLFF
NA,TRBJ2-7,few,13,TRBV12-3/TRBV12-4,TGTGCCAGCAGTTTAGCTGGCACCGACAGGCAGTACTTC,CASSLAGTDRQYF
NA,TRBJ2-7,NA,11,TRBV30,TGTGCCTGGGCCTACGCCTACGAGCAGTACTTC,CAWAYAYEQYF
NA,TRBJ2-1,NA,16,TRBV7-3,TGTGCCAGCAGCTTAATTCTGGGAAGCTCCTACAATGAGCAGTTCTTC,CASSLILGSSYNEQFF
NA,TRBJ2-5,few,13,TRBV20-1,TGCAGTGCTAGCAGAAACAGGGTTAAGACCCAGTACTTC,CSASRNRVKTQYF
NA,TRBJ2-2,NA,16,TRBV6-2/TRBV6-3,TGTGCCAGCAGTTCCCGACAGGATATGAACACCGGGGAGCTGTTTTTT,CASSSRQDMNTGELFF
NA,TRBJ2-7,NA,13,TRBV7-7,TGTGCCAGCAGCTTATTTAGGGGGTACGAGCAGTACTTC,CASSLFRGYEQYF
NA,TRBJ2-7,NA,12,TRBV15,TGTGCCACCAGCAGAGATCGGTACGAGCAGTACTTC,CATSRDRYEQYF
NA,TRBJ1-5,few,14,TRBV7-9,TGTGCCAGCGGAGGGGATTATAGCAATCAGCCCCAGCATTTT,CASGGDYSNQPQHF
TRBD1,TRBJ1-1,NA,17,TRBV7-9,TGTGCCAGCAGCGTACGCGGGACAGGGGGAGAGAGAACTGAAGCTTTCTTT,CASSVRGTGGERTEAFF
TRBD2,TRBJ2-4,few,22,TRBV6-2/TRBV6-3,TGTGCCAGCAGTTTACGGGGGTTGGAGGGACTAGCGGGAGCTGGGGCCAAAAACATTCAGTACTTC,CASSLRGLEGLAGAGAKNIQYF
TRBD2,TRBJ2-6,few,15,TRBV7-2,TGTGCCAGCAGCTCGGGAGGGGCTGGGGCCAACGTCCTGACTTTC,CASSSGGAGANVLTF
NA,TRBJ1-6,NA,15,TRBV25-1,TGTGCCAGCAGTGACCCAGGGAGGGGGGATTCACCCCTCCACTTT,CASSDPGRGDSPLHF
TRBD2,TRBJ2-4,many,16,TRBV28,TGTGCCAGCAGTTTACAGCGGGAGTCAGCCAAAAACATTCAGTACTTC,CASSLQRESAKNIQYF
NA,TRBJ1-1,NA,16,TRBV29-1,TGCAGCGTTGCAGGTTCGGCAGGATCCATGAACACTGAAGCTTTCTTT,CSVAGSAGSMNTEAFF
NA,TRBJ1-3,few,16,TRBV19,TGTGCCAGTAGACCCGACAGCGCGAGCTCTGGAAACACCATATATTTT,CASRPDSASSGNTIYF
NA,TRBJ2-5,few,15,TRBV20-1,TGCAGTGCTAGAGTGGCGTCGTACCCCGGGGAGACCCAGTACTTC,CSARVASYPGETQYF
TRBD2,TRBJ2-1,few,15,TRBV4-3,TGCGCCAGCACCTTTGGGACTAGCGGATACAATGAGCAGTTCTTC,CASTFGTSGYNEQFF
NA,TRBJ1-3,NA,15,TRBV6-2/TRBV6-3,TGTGCCATCCGAAATGGGGGATCGTCCGGAAACACCATATATTTT,CAIRNGGSSGNTIYF
NA,TRBJ2-5,few,14,TRBV7-2,TGTGCCAGCAGCGTTAGGGGGGCCTCTGAGACCCAGTACTTC,CASSVRGASETQYF
NA,TRBJ1-5,NA,15,TRBV20-1,TGCAGTGCTAGCTATGGTTTGGCCGGAAATCAGCCCCAGCATTTT,CSASYGLAGNQPQHF
TRBD1,TRBJ1-1,many,15,TRBV20-1,TGCAGTGCTAGAGGGGGACAGGGTATGTACACTGAAGCTTTCTTT,CSARGGQGMYTEAFF
NA,TRBJ1-5,NA,14,TRBV7-9,TGTGCCAGCAGCGAGGGTGGGTCTCCTCAGCCCCAGCATTTT,CASSEGGSPQPQHF
NA,TRBJ1-6,many,15,TRBV2,TGTGCCAGCAGGCCGCAGAAATTAGGGAATTCACCCCTCCACTTT,CASRPQKLGNSPLHF
NA,TRBJ1-4,many,14,TRBV20-1,TGCAGTGCTAATGATGGAGGGGCTAATGAAAAACTGTTTTTT,CSANDGGANEKLFF
NA,TRBJ2-3,NA,16,TRBV5-1,TGCGCCAGCAGCTTGTCTACCACGATCCGCACAGATACGCAGTATTTT,CASSLSTTIRTDTQYF
TRBD2,TRBJ2-6,once,20,TRBV6-5,TGTGCCAGCAGTTCCCCCGCGACTAGCGGGAGTGTTTCTGGGGCCAACGTCCTGACTTTC,CASSSPATSGSVSGANVLTF
TRBD2,TRBJ2-7,NA,14,TRBV3-1,TGTGCCAGCAGCCAAATAGCGGGGGAATACGAGCAGTACTTC,CASSQIAGEYEQYF